This TCR beta chain was found in a study of early T cells in non-severe SARS-CoV-2 infection. Across the study: The study sequenced bulk RNA from unsorted whole blood, with chains unpaired.

General study findings and limits: VDJdb matches were skewed toward anti-spike CD8 T cell responses.

Individually, cDNA molecules had unique molecular identifiers attached to them. TCRdb re-derived calls from the 5' RACE reads in MiXCR, one entry per CDR3 protein. The table shows tens of thousands of distinct CDR3 sequences, with approximately 15% occurring only once. For this clonotype: What it binds is not known.

The sample comprised whole blood. This clonotype originated in an adult who was a healthcare worker with PCR-confirmed SARS-CoV-2 infection or an uninfected control (not recorded which).

The CDR3 here is CASSLTFSNQPQHF. The DNA for the CDR3 is TGTGCCAGCAGCCTGACTTTTAGCAATCAGCCCCAGCATTTT. J is TRBJ1-5 and V is TRBV5-6; D unclear. In germline, CDR1 is SGHDT, CDR2 YYEEEE. CDR3 size: 14 residues. Trimming pared 4 bases from V and 0 bases from J, leaving 8 bases between.